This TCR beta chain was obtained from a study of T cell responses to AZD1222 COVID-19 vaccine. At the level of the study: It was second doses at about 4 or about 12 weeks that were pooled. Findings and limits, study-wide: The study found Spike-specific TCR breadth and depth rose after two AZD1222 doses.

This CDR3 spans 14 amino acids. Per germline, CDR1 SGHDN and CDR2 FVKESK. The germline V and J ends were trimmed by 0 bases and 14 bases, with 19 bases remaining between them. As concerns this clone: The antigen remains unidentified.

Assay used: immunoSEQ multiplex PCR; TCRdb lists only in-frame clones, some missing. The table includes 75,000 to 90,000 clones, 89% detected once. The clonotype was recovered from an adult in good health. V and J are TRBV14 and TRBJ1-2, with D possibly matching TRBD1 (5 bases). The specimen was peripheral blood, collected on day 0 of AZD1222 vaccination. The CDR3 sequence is CASSQDPGTASWTF. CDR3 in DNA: TGTGCCAGCAGCCAAGACCCGGGGACCGCCTCTTGGACCTTC.